This T cell receptor (beta chain) was identified in a study of blood T cell repertoires in COVID-19 (dated by TCRdb to about 2020). At the level of the whole study: Collaborator samples came from the United States, Italy and Spain and covered acute and convalescent phases of COVID-19. Where HLA class I and class II types were available, the types were taken from metadata supplied by the sample provider, not from assay-based typing. The repertoires were released in a freely available public database meant as a resource for research on the immune response to SARS-CoV-2. The material from the prospective study consisted of cDNA or gDNA derived from T cells, B-cell-depleted T cells, or PBMCs. Samples came from the ongoing ImmuneRACE study (first 160 participants) plus 1,254 subjects from 6 global collaborators. The dataset comprised deeply sampled blood TCRbeta repertoires from subjects exposed to, actively infected with, or recovered from COVID-19. A de-identified subject ID, COVID-19 status, age in years and sex were almost always included in the sample metadata. The paper's findings and limits, for the study overall: The amount of clinical and demographic metadata varied by source and participant and was provided uncurated.

This clone appeared a few times. It has no known antigen specificity. No base quality information exists; no much larger clone differs at one position. V loses 6 bases at its end and J loses 7 bases; junction bases beyond the gene matches: 4. Its CDR3 holds 12 amino acids, cysteine through phenylalanine. Only the CDR3 region is kept as DNA, spanning 36 bases read in frame from base 1. In the germline V gene, CDR1 corresponds to MNHEY and CDR2 to SVGAGI. TCRbeta CDR3 regions were amplified from genomic DNA using the immunoSEQ Assay, a bias-controlled multiplex PCR. As for the original processing: Within the assay, amplification of reference gene primers was used to estimate how many nucleated cells each sample contained. Sequence reads were collapsed and filtered to measure the absolute abundance of every unique TCRbeta CDR3 rearrangement. For each sample, productive Simpson clonality was calculated as the square root of Simpson's diversity index across productive rearrangements. As stored in TCRdb, this immuneACCESS dataset retains in-frame rearrangements with V and J assigned. A fraction of the clones does not appear; measured against another copy, unresolved V genes explain less than half of the discrepancy, and the remainder lacks a known reason. The V and J calls and clone size were taken over from that table, and D and trimming were inferred from the DNA. Recorded for this sample are a few hundred thousand clones; approximately 92% of them occurred a single time. Together, the top ten hold under 7% of the sample.

At one collaborating source in Seattle, patients were enrolled during active infection and were followed longitudinally through the course of disease. Each collaborating institution followed its own protocols to collect whole blood in K2EDTA tubes. For TCRbeta analysis, collaborator samples were shipped as frozen whole blood, as isolated PBMCs, or as DNA extracted from either sample type. The TCR originated in a woman aged 25 to 39 with COVID-19, enrolled during active disease. This chain is built from TRBV6-5 and TRBJ1-1; the central 8 bases match TRBD1. Sequencing was performed on peripheral blood. The sequenced DNA is TGTGCCAGCAGCCTAGGACAGGGTGAAGCTTTCTTT. It encodes CASSLGQGEAFF.